What follows are 28 T cell receptor beta chains derived from one specimen sequenced in a study of Graves' ophthalmopathy and Graves' hyperthyroidism. Researchers took RNA transcripts and amplified TCR beta CDR3 regions from them. Second-round multiplex PCR came after a first-round RT-PCR that employed HTBI primers. TCRdb re-analysed the multiplex PCR reads in MiXCR, keeping a single row per CDR3 protein. The top ten clones hold approximately 9.1% of a sample with approximately 210,000 distinct CDR3 sequences, 29% of them seen once. The sequenced sample consisted of peripheral blood. The receptors originated from a middle-aged man with Graves' ophthalmopathy.

This clonotype was detected ten times or more. The CDR3 is CASSPGTSTGEQYF. CDR3 bases: TGTGCCAGCAGTCCAGGGACTTCAACAGGGGAGCAGTACTTC. The chain uses TRBV27 and TRBJ2-7; either TRBD1 or TRBD2 may supply D (6 bases each). Trimming shortened V by 5 bases and J by 7 bases, and 18 bases separated the two germline ends. Germline CDR1 and CDR2: MNHEY and SMNVEV (reference sequence). This CDR3 contains 14 residues.

This clonotype was seen once. The V and J genes are TRBV12-3 or TRBV12-4 and TRBJ2-7, with D perhaps TRBD2 (6 bases). The CDR3 contains 15 residues. V lost 6 bases and J 6 bases, leaving 21 bases between the germline ends. The CDR3, as DNA: TGTGCCAGCAGCGTAGGAGGGCTAACCCCACGCGAGCAGTACTTC. Translated, it gives CASSVGGLTPREQYF.

The chain employs TRBV7-3 and TRBJ2-7, with 9 bases lining up with TRBD1. Trimming at V came to 4 bases and at J to 5 bases, leaving 6 bases not matched to a gene. The CDR3 is 14 amino acids. Germline assignment: CDR1 SGHTA and CDR2 FQGTGA. The CDR3 DNA is TGTGCCAGCAGCTCGGGACAGGGATACGACGAGCAGTACTTC. Amino acid sequence: CASSSGQGYDEQYF.

This rearrangement joins TRBV6-2 or TRBV6-3 to TRBJ2-5, with 16 bases fitting TRBD2. CDR3 length: 16 residues. The germline V gene has CDR1 MNHEY and CDR2 SVGEGT. Trimming took 5 bases from V and 4 from J; bases not matched to a gene: 4. CDR3 protein: CASSRGLAGGRETQYF. The DNA for the CDR3 is TGTGCCAGCAGTCGGGGACTAGCGGGAGGGCGAGAGACCCAGTACTTC.

The chain recombines TRBV6-2 or TRBV6-3 with TRBJ1-1; tentatively, D is TRBD1 (5 bases). CDR1 is MNHEY and CDR2 is SVGEGT in the germline V gene. The V end lost 6 bases, the J end lost 7 bases, and 21 bases lay between the germline ends. The CDR3 extends over 15 amino acids. CDR3 bases: TGTGCCAGCAGCCCATCCAAAGCGGGGGATGGTGAAGCTTTCTTT. It codes for CASSPSKAGDGEAFF.

The table lists this clonotype with many counts. The V and J genes are TRBV5-1 and TRBJ2-7; 7 nucleotides align to TRBD1. Trimming at V came to 4 bases and at J to 6 bases, leaving 16 bases not matched to a gene. Germline CDR1 is SGHRS and CDR2 is YFSETQ. There are 16 residues in the CDR3. Here the CDR3 reads CASSPGQFTSEGEQYF. CDR3 DNA sequence: TGCGCCAGCAGCCCGGGACAGTTTACGTCCGAGGGCGAGCAGTACTTC.

In its sample, this clonotype was seen many times. The rearrangement joins TRBV4-3 to TRBJ2-5; 8 bases map to TRBD1. The CDR3 runs to 15 residues. Germline loops: CDR1 LGHNA, CDR2 YSLEER. Unmatched junction bases numbered 4, after V lost 0 bases and J lost 4 bases. CDR3: CASSQDLDRGETQYF. CDR3 sequence (DNA): TGCGCCAGCAGCCAAGATCTTGACAGGGGAGAGACCCAGTACTTC.

This clonotype was recorded at least ten times. CDR3 nucleotides: TGTGCCAGCAGCTTAGGGCTGCGGGTCTACGAGCAGTACTTC. Protein product: CASSLGLRVYEQYF. The V gene is TRBV11-2, the J gene TRBJ2-7, with D possibly being TRBD2 (5 bases). The germline V gene has CDR1 SGHAT and CDR2 FQNNGV. V lost 1 base and J lost 3, with 10 bases in between. There are 14 residues in the CDR3.

The table lists this clonotype with many counts. The V call is TRBV30, the J call TRBJ2-2; unclear D gene. Germline CDR1 and CDR2: GTSNPN and SVGIG (reference sequence). Trimming removed 1 base at V and 4 bases at J, with 4 bases between. This CDR3 has 12 residues. Here the CDR3 reads CAWSGGTGELFF. The CDR3 DNA reads TGTGCCTGGAGTGGTGGCACCGGGGAGCTGTTTTTT.

The sample holds many counts of this clonotype. The rearrangement joins TRBV12-3 or TRBV12-4 to TRBJ2-7; TRBD2 might be the D (5 bases). The V and J ends lost 8 bases and 4 bases respectively, with 9 bases between them. The CDR3 is made up of 11 amino acids. DNA for the CDR3: TGTGCCAGCCAGGAGGAATACGAGCAGTACTTC. Encoded protein: CASQEEYEQYF.

The chain couples TRBV4-1 to TRBJ1-3; 7 nucleotides line up with TRBD1. Germline V gene data show CDR1 as MGHRA and CDR2 as YSYEKL. Unmatched junction bases numbered 8, after V lost 2 bases and J lost 4 bases. This CDR3 comprises 16 residues. The DNA for the CDR3 is TGCGCCAGCAGCCAAACCTCAGGGGGGCCAGGAAACACCATATATTTT. It encodes CASSQTSGGPGNTIYF.

This clonotype was picked up many times. V usage is TRBV24-1 and J usage is TRBJ2-5, with D hard to call. CDR1 is KGHDR, CDR2 SFDVKD, per germline. V shed 4 bases and J shed 4 bases, with 6 bases lying between them. The CDR3 runs 12 residues. CDR3 nucleotide sequence: TGTGCCACCAGTGACGCCAGAGAGACCCAGTACTTC. Residues: CATSDARETQYF.

This clonotype has ten or more counts. The J gene is TRBJ2-2, the V gene TRBV19; D remains unclear. CDR3 size: 15 residues. Germline lookup yields CDR1 LNHDA and CDR2 SQIVND (reference sequence). V shed 3 bases and J shed 0 bases, with 8 bases lying between them. This CDR3 reads CASSIRAANTGELFF. The CDR3 DNA sequence: TGTGCCAGTAGTATCCGGGCAGCGAACACCGGGGAGCTGTTTTTT.

This clonotype was counted at least ten times. The rearrangement uses TRBV29-1 and TRBJ1-2; 10 nucleotides match TRBD1. The V segment lost 4 bases and the J segment 7 bases; nucleotides outside the gene matches: 9. Germline-derived CDR1 and CDR2 are SQVTM and ANQGSEA. The CDR3 covers 14 residues. The CDR3 sequence is CSVVGDRGVRGYTF. CDR3 sequence (DNA): TGCAGCGTTGTCGGGGACAGGGGAGTCCGTGGCTACACCTTC.

The gene calls are TRBV19 and TRBJ2-7; D uncertain. The CDR3 is 13 amino acids. Trimming took 3 bases from V and 1 from J, leaving 7 bases between them. Germline values: CDR1 LNHDA, CDR2 SQIVND (reference sequence). The CDR3, as DNA: TGTGCCAGTAGTATCGCCAGGTCCTACGAGCAGTACTTC. Protein product: CASSIARSYEQYF. Variable domain in full (rest from reference TRBV19 and TRBJ2-7): DGGITQSPKYLFRKEGQNVTLSCEQNLNHDAMYWYRQDPGQGLRLIYYSQIVNDFQKGDIAEGYSVSREKKESFPLTVTSAQKNPTAFYLCASSIARSYEQYFGPGTRLTVT.

This chain connects TRBV6-2 or TRBV6-3 to TRBJ2-7, with D possibly being TRBD1 (6 bases). Germline assignment: CDR1 MNHEY and CDR2 SVGEGT. Trimming left V 11 bases short and J 6 bases short, with 11 bases between. The CDR3 extends over 10 amino acids. DNA of the CDR3: TGTGCCGGGGGCGAAAGCGAGCAGTACTTC. Its protein product is CAGGESEQYF.

The V call is TRBV24-1, the J call TRBJ2-7; no clear D. The germline V gene encodes CDR1 KGHDR and CDR2 SFDVKD. V shed 1 base and J shed 2 bases, with 5 bases lying between them. The CDR3 runs to 13 residues. The CDR3 loop reads CATSDFRAYEQYF. In DNA, the CDR3 is TGTGCCACCAGTGATTTCAGAGCCTACGAGCAGTACTTC.

This clonotype was found many times. The V and J genes are TRBV4-2 and TRBJ2-5, with D uncertain. The germline V and J ends were trimmed by 8 bases and 5 bases, with 21 bases remaining between them. The CDR3 runs to 15 residues. Germline lookup yields CDR1 LGHNA and CDR2 YNFKEQ. In DNA, the CDR3 is TGTGCCAGCTCCCCGCTGGGAAACCTACGGGAGACCCAGTACTTC. Amino acids: CASSPLGNLRETQYF.

This clonotype showed up many times. The chain employs TRBV29-1 and TRBJ1-2; D is uncertain. This CDR3 has 13 residues. Germline V gene sequence: CDR1 SQVTM, CDR2 ANQGSEA. Trimming shortened V by 6 bases and J by 8 bases, and 19 bases separated the two germline ends. As DNA, the CDR3 is TGCAGCGTCCCCTCAGACGGACCTCAGGGCTACACCTTC. Its translation is CSVPSDGPQGYTF.

This clonotype was counted a single time. This chain joins TRBV28 and TRBJ1-1; D is possibly TRBD1 (5 bases). Trimming removed 8 bases from V and 5 bases from J, with 21 bases in between. Germline lookup yields CDR1 MDHEN and CDR2 SYDVKM. This CDR3 is 15 amino acids long. CDR3 loop: CASAPPAGWRTEAFF. CDR3 coding DNA: TGTGCCAGCGCCCCTCCGGCAGGGTGGAGGACTGAAGCTTTCTTT. Looking up the rest from reference TRBV28 and TRBJ1-1 gives the full variable domain: DVKVTQSSRYLVKRTGEKVFLECVQDMDHENMFWYRQDPGLGLRLIYFSYDVKMKEKGDIPEGYSVSREKKERFSLILESASTNQTSMYLCASAPPAGWRTEAFFGQGTRLTVV.

In DNA, the CDR3 is TGTGCCAGCAGCAAGTCCCACACGACTAGCTCGGGGGAGACCCAGTACTTC. It is translated as CASSKSHTTSSGETQYF. The rearrangement joins TRBV7-8 to TRBJ2-5; TRBD2 aligns across 7 bases. Germline values: CDR1 SGHVS, CDR2 FQNEAQ. V lost 5 bases to trimming and J lost 5 bases; unmatched junction nucleotides: 17. The CDR3 runs to 17 residues.

In its sample, this clonotype was seen many times. The rearrangement links TRBV5-5 to TRBJ2-7; D is ambiguous. Germline V lookup: CDR1 SGHKS, CDR2 YYEKEE (reference sequence). V was pared by 0 bases and J by 6 bases, with 13 bases between. This CDR3 is built from 14 residues. CDR3 in amino acids: CASSLVRVGSEQYF. CDR3 nucleotides: TGTGCCAGCAGCTTGGTTAGGGTAGGATCCGAGCAGTACTTC.

The sample holds many counts of this clonotype. The chain couples TRBV12-3 or TRBV12-4 to TRBJ1-1, with D possibly being TRBD1 (5 bases). This CDR3 region has 14 residues. With 3 bases removed from V and 3 bases from J, the gap between germline ends came to 11 bases. The CDR3 spells CASSFRQGHTEAFF. The CDR3, as DNA: TGTGCCAGCAGTTTTAGGCAGGGACACACTGAAGCTTTCTTT.

This clonotype came up many times. The chain joins TRBV6-1 to TRBJ1-1; 8 nucleotides agree with TRBD1. Germline V gene sequence: CDR1 MNHNS, CDR2 SASEGT. Losses at the gene ends were 3 bases for V and 0 bases for J; bases not matched to a gene: 6. This CDR3 comprises 16 residues. CDR3 in DNA: TGTGCCAGCAGTGAGCGGACAGGGCCCCTGAACACTGAAGCTTTCTTT. Residues: CASSERTGPLNTEAFF.

The V call is TRBV11-1, the J call TRBJ2-2; maybe TRBD1 (6 bases). Germline CDR1 reads SGHAT; CDR2 reads FQDESV (reference sequence). The CDR3 extends over 17 amino acids. The V and J ends lost 5 bases and 7 bases respectively, with 23 bases between them. Written as DNA, the CDR3 is TGTGCCAGCAGCACGCGAGTGGGGGACACCTATCTCGGGGAGCTGTTTTTT. Encoded protein: CASSTRVGDTYLGELFF.

The V call is TRBV6-1, the J call TRBJ2-7; 7 positions match TRBD1. This CDR3 has 17 amino acids. V lost 5 bases and J lost 2; bases outside the gene matches: 15. The germline gives CDR1 MNHNS, CDR2 SASEGT. CDR3 sequence (DNA): TGTGCCAGCAGTCCGGGGCCACGGGGACAGTGGCCCTACGAGCAGTACTTC. It yields the protein CASSPGPRGQWPYEQYF.

This chain joins TRBV19 and TRBJ1-1; the D gene is possibly TRBD1 (5 bases). Germline loops: CDR1 LNHDA, CDR2 SQIVND (reference sequence). The CDR3 runs 14 residues. V dropped 7 bases and J dropped 1 base, with 13 bases sitting between them. The CDR3 nucleotides are TGTGCCAGTAAATTCGACAGAGGGAACACTGAAGCTTTCTTT. This translates into CASKFDRGNTEAFF.

This clonotype was found many times. The rearrangement joins TRBV12-3 or TRBV12-4 to TRBJ2-5; weak D call: TRBD2 (6 bases). The CDR3 sequence is 14 residues long. The ends were cut back, 4 bases at V and 5 bases at J, with 14 bases in the middle. CDR3 bases: TGTGCCAGCAGTTCCGTGGAGGGTGAGGAGACCCAGTACTTC. Amino acids: CASSSVEGEETQYF.